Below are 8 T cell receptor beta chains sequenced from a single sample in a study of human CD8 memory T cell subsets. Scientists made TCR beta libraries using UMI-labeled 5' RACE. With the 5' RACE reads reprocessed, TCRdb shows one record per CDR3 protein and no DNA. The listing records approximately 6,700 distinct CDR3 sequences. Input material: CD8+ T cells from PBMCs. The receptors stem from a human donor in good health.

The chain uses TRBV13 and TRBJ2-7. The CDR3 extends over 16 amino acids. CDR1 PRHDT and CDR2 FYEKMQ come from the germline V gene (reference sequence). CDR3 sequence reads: CASSPPRSLESYEQYF.

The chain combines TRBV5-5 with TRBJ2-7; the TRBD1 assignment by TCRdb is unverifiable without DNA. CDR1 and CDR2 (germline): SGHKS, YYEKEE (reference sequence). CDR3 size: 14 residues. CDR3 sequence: CASSPSRGRYEQYF. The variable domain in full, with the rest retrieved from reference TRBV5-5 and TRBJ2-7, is DAGVTQSPTHLIKTRGQQVTLRCSPISGHKSVSWYQQVLGQGPQFIFQYYEKEERGRGNFPDRFSARQFPNYSSELNVNALLLGDSALYLCASSPSRGRYEQYFGPGTRLTVT.

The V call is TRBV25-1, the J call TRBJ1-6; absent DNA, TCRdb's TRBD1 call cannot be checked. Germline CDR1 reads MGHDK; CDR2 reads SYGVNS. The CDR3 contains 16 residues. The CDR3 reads CASSSPISGENSPLHF.

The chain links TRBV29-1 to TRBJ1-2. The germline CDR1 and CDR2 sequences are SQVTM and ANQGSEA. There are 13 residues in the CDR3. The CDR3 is CSVLREGRYGYTF.

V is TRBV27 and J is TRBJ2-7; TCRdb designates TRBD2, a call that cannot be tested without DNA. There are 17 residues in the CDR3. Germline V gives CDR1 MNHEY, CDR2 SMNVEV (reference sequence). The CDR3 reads CASSLNIRTSGKGEQYF.

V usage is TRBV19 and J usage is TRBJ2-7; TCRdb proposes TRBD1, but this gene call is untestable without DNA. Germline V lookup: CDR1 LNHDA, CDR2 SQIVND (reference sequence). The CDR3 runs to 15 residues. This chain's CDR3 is CASSINRLPYDEQYF.

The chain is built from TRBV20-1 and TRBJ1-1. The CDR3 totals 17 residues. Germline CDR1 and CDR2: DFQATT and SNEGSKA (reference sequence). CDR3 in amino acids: CSATANLERLAFTEAFF.

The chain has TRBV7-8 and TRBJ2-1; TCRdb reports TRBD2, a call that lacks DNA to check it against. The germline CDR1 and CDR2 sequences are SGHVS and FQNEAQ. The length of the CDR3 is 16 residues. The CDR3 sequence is CASSLFSGGAQNEQFF.